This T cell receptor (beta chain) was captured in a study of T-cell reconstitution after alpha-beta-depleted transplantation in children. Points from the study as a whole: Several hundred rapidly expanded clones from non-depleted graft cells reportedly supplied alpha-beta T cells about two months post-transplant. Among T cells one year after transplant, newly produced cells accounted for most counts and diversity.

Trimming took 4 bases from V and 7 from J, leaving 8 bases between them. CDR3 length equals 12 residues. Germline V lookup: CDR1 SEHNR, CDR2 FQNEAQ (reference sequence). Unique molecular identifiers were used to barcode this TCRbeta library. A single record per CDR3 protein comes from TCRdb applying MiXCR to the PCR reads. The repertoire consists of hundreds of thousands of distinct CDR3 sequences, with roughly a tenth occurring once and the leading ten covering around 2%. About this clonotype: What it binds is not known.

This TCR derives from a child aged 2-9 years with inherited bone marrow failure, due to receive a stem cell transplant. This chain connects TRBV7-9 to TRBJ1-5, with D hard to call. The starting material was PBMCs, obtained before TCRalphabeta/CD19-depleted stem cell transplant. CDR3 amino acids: CASSSAGQPQHF. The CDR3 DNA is TGTGCCAGCAGCTCAGCGGGCCAGCCCCAGCATTTT.